This entry lists 14 T cell receptor beta chains sequenced from one sample in a study of blood T cell repertoires in COVID-19 (dated by TCRdb to the early 2020s). The library was obtained by the immunoSEQ multiplex PCR assay. The immuneACCESS repertoire file appears here via TCRdb, limited to in-frame rearrangements. These files lack a portion of the clones; in checked studies, under half of the deficit traces to unresolved V genes, and the cause of the others is not known. The sample yields some 130,000 clones; about 88% were counted once. The leading ten clones occupy 4% to 5% of the sample. Sequencing input: peripheral blood. These receptors all stem from a man in his sixties with COVID-19, enrolled during active disease.

The chain recombines TRBV2 with TRBJ2-7; D possibly corresponds to TRBD2 (6 bases). CDR3 length equals 14 residues. V shed 5 bases and J shed 0 bases, with 11 bases lying between them. Germline lookup yields CDR1 SNHLY and CDR2 FYNNEI. Written as DNA, the CDR3 is TGTGCCAGCAGTCCCTTGGACTACTCCTACGAGCAGTACTTC. As protein: CASSPLDYSYEQYF.

This chain links TRBV4-1 with TRBJ1-5; D is unclear. Germline values: CDR1 MGHRA, CDR2 YSYEKL. V lost 2 bases, J lost 0 bases, and 8 bases lay in between. This CDR3 contains 15 residues. DNA for the CDR3: TGCGCCAGCAGCCAAATAGCCAATAGCAATCAGCCCCAGCATTTT. Its protein product is CASSQIANSNQPQHF.

The chain is built from TRBV5-1 and TRBJ2-7, with 10 bases identical to TRBD2. The J segment lost 0 bases and the V segment lost 0 bases, leaving 6 bases of the junction unmatched. Germline CDR1 is SGHRS and CDR2 is YFSETQ. The CDR3 sequence is 17 residues long. For the CDR3, the DNA is TGCGCCAGCAGCTTGGAGCTAGCGGGGGCAGGCTCCTACGAGCAGTACTTC. Residues: CASSLELAGAGSYEQYF. The full variable domain, completed using reference TRBV5-1 and TRBJ2-7, is KAGVTQTPRYLIKTRGQQVTLSCSPISGHRSVSWYQQTPGQGLQFLFEYFSETQRNKGNFPGRFSGRQFSNSRSEMNVSTLELGDSALYLCASSLELAGAGSYEQYFGPGTRLTVT.

The chain employs TRBV18 and TRBJ2-3, with D unclear. V was pared by 3 bases and J by 0 bases, with 13 bases between. This CDR3 region has 16 residues. Germline values: CDR1 KGHSH, CDR2 LQKENI. Here the CDR3 DNA reads TGTGCCAGCTCACCGCCGGTGGGCCCTAGCACAGATACGCAGTATTTT. Protein: CASSPPVGPSTDTQYF.

This clone occurred once. Within the sample, other DNA sequences also encode this same CDR3. J is TRBJ2-7 and V is TRBV25-1; TRBD2 matches 13 bases. There are 14 residues in the CDR3. The junction had 0 bases not matched to a gene; V was cut back by 4 bases and J by 3 bases. Germline CDR1 MGHDK, CDR2 SYGVNS. This CDR3 is CASSGTSGSYEQYF. In DNA, the CDR3 is TGTGCCAGCAGTGGGACTAGCGGGAGCTACGAGCAGTACTTC.

The chain uses TRBV15 and TRBJ2-7; 9 bases agree with TRBD1. J lost 6 bases, V lost 2 bases, and 5 bases had no gene match. CDR3 length equals 14 residues. Germline V gives CDR1 LNHNV, CDR2 YYDKDF (reference sequence). The CDR3 DNA is TGTGCCACCAGCAGAAGACAGGGGGATAGCGAGCAGTACTTC. Translated, it gives CATSRRQGDSEQYF.

The V gene is TRBV2, the J gene TRBJ2-1; possible D gene TRBD1, 5 bases. V shed 4 bases and J shed 6 bases, with 16 bases lying between them. Per germline, CDR1 SNHLY and CDR2 FYNNEI. The CDR3 extends over 15 amino acids. The chain's CDR3 is CASSVGADRGNEQFF. CDR3 coding DNA: TGTGCCAGCAGTGTAGGGGCAGACCGCGGCAATGAGCAGTTCTTC.

This CDR3 is CASSLAADRATHEQYF. For the CDR3, the DNA is TGCGCCAGCAGCTTGGCCGCAGACAGGGCAACCCACGAGCAGTACTTC. V gene TRBV5-1 combines with J gene TRBJ2-7; 7 nucleotides match TRBD1. CDR1 is SGHRS, CDR2 YFSETQ, per germline. This CDR3 region has 16 residues. With V trimmed by 0 bases and J by 5 bases, 11 bases remained unmatched.

The J gene is TRBJ2-3, the V gene TRBV6-1, with 8 bases identical to TRBD1. The germline V gene encodes CDR1 MNHNS and CDR2 SASEGT. The trim removed 2 bases at V and 4 bases at J, leaving 5 bases unmatched. This CDR3 spans 15 amino acids. The CDR3 region is CASSENRGLADTQYF. For the CDR3, the DNA is TGTGCCAGCAGTGAAAACAGGGGGTTGGCAGATACGCAGTATTTT.

In this sample, this clone turned up a few times. The V gene is TRBV19, the J gene TRBJ2-7; 7 nucleotides match TRBD2. The trim removed 7 bases at V and 3 bases at J, leaving 6 bases unmatched. In germline, CDR1 is LNHDA, CDR2 SQIVND (reference sequence). CDR3 length: 13 amino acids. The CDR3 protein is CASNPPGGYEQYF. The CDR3 bases are TGTGCCAGTAACCCACCGGGGGGCTACGAGCAGTACTTC.

This chain links TRBV28 with TRBJ2-7; 7 bases are shared with TRBD1. The junction had 6 bases not matched to a gene; V was cut back by 7 bases and J by 0 bases. Germline V gene sequence: CDR1 MDHEN, CDR2 SYDVKM. This CDR3 contains 14 residues. CDR3 sequence: CASIRQGLSYEQYF. The CDR3 DNA reads as TGTGCCAGCATTAGACAGGGCCTCTCCTACGAGCAGTACTTC.

This clone was found once. The chain links TRBV12-3 or TRBV12-4 to TRBJ1-5; weak D call: TRBD1 (6 bases). V gave up 6 bases and J gave up 6 bases, with 12 bases separating them. This CDR3 comprises 13 residues. In DNA form, the CDR3 reads TGTGCCAGCAGCGCCAGAGGGGGTCAGCCCCAGCATTTT. As protein: CASSARGGQPQHF.

This CDR3 is CASRDDSTNQPQHF. CDR3 sequence (DNA): TGTGCCAGCAGAGACGACAGTACCAATCAGCCCCAGCATTTT. V usage is TRBV2 and J usage is TRBJ1-5, with D perhaps matching TRBD1 (5 bases). This CDR3 has 14 residues. The V gene's germline CDR1 is SNHLY and CDR2 FYNNEI. Trimming stripped 6 bases from V and 3 bases from J, with 12 bases between.

This chain joins TRBV7-7 and TRBJ2-1, with 9 positions matching TRBD2. The CDR3 has 18 amino acids. Per germline, CDR1 SSHAT and CDR2 FNYEAQ (reference sequence). V lost 1 base, J lost 4 bases, and 11 bases stayed unmatched. The CDR3 sequence is CASSLGEGGLAGYNEQFF. The CDR3 nucleotides are TGTGCCAGCAGCTTAGGCGAGGGCGGTCTAGCGGGATACAATGAGCAGTTCTTC.